The 23 T cell receptor beta chains reported below all come from one sample, sequenced in a study of identical twins. One entry per CDR3 protein results from TCRdb running MiXCR on the 5' RACE reads. The sample has 350,000 to 600,000 distinct CDR3 sequences, 12% to 15% seen once; the top ten hold around 0.52%. These same records also appear under a second study, on yellow fever vaccine responses in identical twins.

The source material was CD4+ T cells sorted from blood. These receptor sequences come from a woman between 18 and 29 years old in good health.

This clonotype turned up a few times. This chain joins TRBV7-2 and TRBJ2-1; TRBD2 aligns across 7 bases. Germline V gene data show CDR1 as SGHTA and CDR2 as FQGNSA. J was trimmed by 8 bases and V by 4 bases; bases with no gene match: 11. The CDR3 has 15 residues. The CDR3 nucleotides are TGTGCCAGCAGCTCCGGACTAGATCCCTATGATGAGCAGTTCTTC. It is translated as CASSSGLDPYDEQFF.

The V and J genes are TRBV2 and TRBJ2-1, with 8 nucleotides matching TRBD1. Germline V gene sequence: CDR1 SNHLY, CDR2 FYNNEI. V was pared by 8 bases and J by 6 bases, with 6 bases of the junction left unmatched. The CDR3 is made up of 13 amino acids. The CDR3 nucleotides read TGTGCCAGCCGAAACGACAGGGGCAATGAGCAGTTCTTC. It yields the protein CASRNDRGNEQFF.

Many counts were recorded for this clonotype. V gene TRBV5-1 combines with J gene TRBJ2-1; D may be TRBD1 or TRBD2 (5 bases each). Germline V gene data show CDR1 as SGHRS and CDR2 as YFSETQ. The CDR3 length is 14 residues. Trimming stripped 5 bases from V and 5 bases from J, with 14 bases between. As DNA, the CDR3 is TGCGCCAGCAGGGGGGACGGTGTTAACAATGAGCAGTTCTTC. This sequence encodes CASRGDGVNNEQFF.

This clonotype came up many times. V and J are TRBV20-1 and TRBJ1-1; 7 positions match TRBD1. The CDR3 spans 12 residues. Germline CDR1 and CDR2: DFQATT and SNEGSKA (reference sequence). V was clipped by 7 bases and J by 10 bases; unmatched bases: 12. The CDR3 coding sequence is TGCAGTGTAGGGACAGTGCTGAGTGTAGCTTTCTTT. It yields the protein CSVGTVLSVAFF.

The chain has TRBV28 and TRBJ2-3; D is possibly TRBD2 (5 bases). The germline V gene has CDR1 MDHEN and CDR2 SYDVKM. Trimming cost V 5 bases and J 3 bases, with 18 bases left between them. The CDR3 spans 16 residues. The CDR3 nucleotides are TGTGCCAGCAGTCATCCAATATGGGGAGTTACAGATACGCAGTATTTT. It codes for CASSHPIWGVTDTQYF.

The V gene is TRBV12-3 or TRBV12-4, the J gene TRBJ2-1, with D perhaps TRBD1 (6 bases). V dropped 5 bases and J dropped 8 bases, with 19 bases sitting between them. The CDR3 contains 15 residues. The CDR3 coding sequence is TGTGCCAGCAGTCAGGGCCCTGGGGGCGTGGATGAGCAGTTCTTC. This gives the protein CASSQGPGGVDEQFF.

The chain carries TRBV7-9 and TRBJ2-1; D possibly corresponds to TRBD2 (6 bases). Germline V gene lookup returns CDR1 SEHNR and CDR2 FQNEAQ (reference sequence). The CDR3 covers 14 residues. Trimming took off 0 bases at V and 10 bases at J, with 13 bases between the two ends. The CDR3: CASSLAAGVGEQFF. As DNA, the CDR3 is TGTGCCAGCAGCTTAGCAGCGGGCGTAGGGGAGCAGTTCTTC. Looking up the rest from reference TRBV7-9 and TRBJ2-1 gives the full variable domain: DTGVSQNPRHKITKRGQNVTFRCDPISEHNRLYWYRQTLGQGPEFLTYFQNEAQLEKSRLLSDRFSAERPKGSFSTLEIQRTEQGDSAMYLCASSLAAGVGEQFFGPGTRLTVL.

This clonotype was detected a few times. The V gene is TRBV7-2, the J gene TRBJ2-1, with 8 bases aligning to TRBD1. Germline V gene lookup returns CDR1 SGHTA and CDR2 FQGNSA. This CDR3 comprises 16 residues. V gave up 3 bases and J gave up 4 bases; unmatched junction bases: 8. The CDR3, as DNA: TGTGCCAGCAGCTTGCAGGACAGGGCGAGATACAATGAGCAGTTCTTC. Protein product: CASSLQDRARYNEQFF. The entire variable domain, with the rest obtained from reference TRBV7-2 and TRBJ2-1, is as follows: GAGVSQSPSNKVTEKGKDVELRCDPISGHTALYWYRQSLGQGLEFLIYFQGNSAPDKSGLPSDRFSAERTGGSVSTLTIQRTQQEDSAVYLCASSLQDRARYNEQFFGPGTRLTVL.

This clonotype was detected only a few times. The rearrangement links TRBV28 to TRBJ2-3; no clear D. In germline, CDR1 is MDHEN, CDR2 SYDVKM. The CDR3 length is 15 residues. V was clipped by 3 bases and J by 0 bases, with 10 bases between them. The CDR3 reads CASSFDGHSTDTQYF. CDR3 coding DNA: TGTGCCAGCAGTTTTGATGGTCACAGCACAGATACGCAGTATTTT.

The chain uses TRBV10-3 and TRBJ2-6, with TRBD2 matching 8 bases. CDR1 ENHRY and CDR2 SYGVKD come from the germline V gene. Trimming took 9 bases from V and 13 from J; bases not matched to a gene: 5. This CDR3 spans 11 amino acids. The CDR3 spells CAMGPGGVLTF. DNA for the CDR3: TGTGCCATGGGACCGGGGGGGGTCCTGACTTTC.

This clonotype has only a few counts. The V call is TRBV12-3 or TRBV12-4, the J call TRBJ1-2; D not resolved. The CDR3 loop spans 13 amino acids. Between the trimmed V and J ends, which lost 6 bases and 4 bases, there was a span of 12 bases. Here the CDR3 reads CASRPAEGYGYTF. CDR3 in DNA: TGTGCCAGCAGGCCGGCAGAAGGCTATGGCTACACCTTC.

This chain joins TRBV19 and TRBJ1-2; tentative D call: TRBD1 (5 bases). Germline values: CDR1 LNHDA, CDR2 SQIVND (reference sequence). The CDR3 runs to 13 residues. Trimming left V 7 bases short and J 4 bases short, with 13 bases between. The CDR3 spells CASMVQGGYGYTF. As DNA, the CDR3 is TGTGCCAGTATGGTTCAGGGAGGCTATGGCTACACCTTC.

This clonotype was seen at least ten times. V is TRBV5-1 and J is TRBJ2-1; the match to TRBD1 covers 7 bases. V lost 2 bases, J lost 8 bases, and 4 bases stayed unmatched. Germline CDR1 is SGHRS and CDR2 is YFSETQ. The CDR3 totals 13 residues. DNA of the CDR3: TGCGCCAGCAGCTTATCGACAGGGCATGAGCAGTTCTTC. Protein sequence: CASSLSTGHEQFF.

This clonotype occurred a few times. The genes are TRBV5-1 and TRBJ2-7, with 9 nucleotides matching TRBD1. The CDR3 has 15 amino acids. The germline gives CDR1 SGHRS, CDR2 YFSETQ. The junction had 8 bases not matched to a gene; V was cut back by 2 bases and J by 5 bases. The CDR3 nucleotides read TGCGCCAGCAGCTTTACGGGACAGGGAACCAACGAGCAGTACTTC. It specifies CASSFTGQGTNEQYF.

This clonotype was detected only a few times. In DNA, the CDR3 is TGTGCCACCAGCCGCGAAGGGGAGACCCAGTACTTC. Its translation is CATSREGETQYF. The genes are TRBV15 and TRBJ2-5, with D hard to call. The CDR3 totals 12 residues. The V gene lost 5 bases and the J gene lost 5 bases, with 9 bases spanning the gap. Germline V gene lookup returns CDR1 LNHNV and CDR2 YYDKDF (reference sequence).

This clonotype was seen a few times. The chain has TRBV7-3 and TRBJ2-2; perhaps D is TRBD1 or TRBD2 (5 bases each). With 3 bases removed from V and 6 bases from J, the gap between germline ends came to 17 bases. CDR1 and CDR2 from the germline V gene are SGHTA and FQGTGA. CDR3 length equals 16 residues. CDR3 coding DNA: TGTGCCAGCAGCTTCGGACGGGGACCTTACTCCGGGGAGCTGTTTTTT. Its protein product is CASSFGRGPYSGELFF.

V gene TRBV7-9 combines with J gene TRBJ2-3; maybe TRBD1 (5 bases). CDR1 is SEHNR and CDR2 is FQNEAQ in the germline V gene (reference sequence). This CDR3 is 15 amino acids long. The V end was cut by 3 bases, the J end by 4 bases, with 14 bases between. The CDR3 spells CASSFVQGGADTQYF. CDR3 in DNA: TGTGCCAGCAGCTTCGTTCAGGGCGGTGCAGATACGCAGTATTTT.

There are a few counts of this clonotype. The gene calls are TRBV12-3 or TRBV12-4 and TRBJ2-2, with D maybe TRBD1 (5 bases). V lost 7 bases, J lost 8 bases, and 20 bases lay in between. The CDR3 contains 15 residues. In DNA form, the CDR3 reads TGTGCCAGCACCCGTGGGGCTCCTGCCAGAGGGGAGCTGTTTTTT. Translating it yields CASTRGAPARGELFF.

The rearrangement links TRBV18 to TRBJ2-3; TRBD1 aligns across 10 bases. Trimming took 6 bases from V and 2 from J; bases not matched to a gene: 5. The CDR3 length is 15 residues. CDR1 is KGHSH and CDR2 is LQKENI in the germline V gene. Here the CDR3 reads CASSQDRGITDTQYF. The CDR3 DNA sequence: TGTGCCAGCTCCCAGGACAGGGGGATCACAGATACGCAGTATTTT.

The rearrangement links TRBV28 to TRBJ2-7; a possible D gene is TRBD1 (5 bases). Looked up from germline, CDR1 is MDHEN and CDR2 is SYDVKM. CDR3 size: 13 residues. Trimming took 4 bases from V and 2 from J, leaving 9 bases between them. The CDR3 bases are TGTGCCAGCAGTTCAGACAGACCCTACGAGCAGTACTTC. It encodes CASSSDRPYEQYF.

This clonotype was recorded a few times. The V call is TRBV5-5, the J call TRBJ2-7; 7 bases line up with TRBD1. Unmatched junction bases numbered 6, after V lost 3 bases and J lost 0 bases. Germline V CDR1 and CDR2: SGHKS, YYEKEE (reference sequence). CDR3 length equals 15 residues. The CDR3 region is CASSSTGTASYEQYF. CDR3 sequence (DNA): TGTGCCAGCAGCTCAACCGGGACAGCCTCCTACGAGCAGTACTTC.

CDR3 loop: CASSQRGATSYPYEQYF. The CDR3 DNA sequence: TGTGCCAGCAGCCAAAGGGGAGCCACTTCATACCCCTACGAGCAGTACTTC. The gene calls are TRBV3-1 and TRBJ2-7, with D perhaps being TRBD1 or TRBD2 (5 bases each). V lost 2 bases and J lost 2, with 19 bases in between. The CDR3 extends over 17 amino acids. Germline CDR1 reads LGHDT; CDR2 reads YNNKEL (reference sequence).

This clonotype has a handful of counts. The CDR3 coding sequence is TGTGCCAGCAGCTTCCCCGTCGGGGGAGATTCCTACGAGCAGTACTTC. It translates to CASSFPVGGDSYEQYF. The V gene is TRBV11-2, the J gene TRBJ2-7, with D maybe TRBD2 (6 bases). V gave up 3 bases and J gave up 1 base, with 16 bases separating them. The CDR3 extends over 16 amino acids. Germline loops: CDR1 SGHAT, CDR2 FQNNGV. Drawing the rest from reference TRBV11-2 and TRBJ2-7, the complete variable domain is EAGVAQSPRYKIIEKRQSVAFWCNPISGHATLYWYQQILGQGPKLLIQFQNNGVVDDSQLPKDRFSAERLKGVDSTLKIQPAKLEDSAVYLCASSFPVGGDSYEQYFGPGTRLTVT.